Following are 32 T cell receptor beta chains from one sample sequenced in a study of control samples from healthy donors and cancer patients. Profiling relied on immunoSEQ multiplex PCR, and the TCRdb table lists in-frame clones only, not all of them. The sample yields 93,000 or so clones, around 89% seen once. Source material: PBMCs. All receptors derive from a man aged 55-75 years with lung cancer.

The V and J genes are TRBV12-5 and TRBJ1-4; 7 bases match TRBD1. J gave up 5 bases and V 7 bases, and 7 bases lay outside the gene matches. The CDR3 has 14 amino acids. Germline V gene sequence: CDR1 LGHNT, CDR2 FRNRAP. CDR3 amino acids: CASARDRENEKLFF. The CDR3 DNA is TGTGCTAGTGCCCGGGACAGAGAGAATGAAAAACTGTTTTTT.

The rearrangement uses TRBV6-5 and TRBJ1-2; D is perhaps TRBD1 (5 bases). Germline CDR1 is MNHEY and CDR2 is SVGAGI. The CDR3 consists of 13 residues. The germline V and J ends were trimmed by 2 bases and 8 bases, with 12 bases remaining between them. CDR3 DNA: TGTGCCAGCAGTTACGGGGGACGGCCGGGCTACACCTTC. Amino acids: CASSYGGRPGYTF.

The rearrangement uses TRBV5-1 and TRBJ2-3, with D maybe TRBD2 (6 bases). Between the trimmed V and J ends, which lost 4 bases and 1 base, there was a span of 10 bases. CDR3 size: 14 residues. Germline CDR1 is SGHRS and CDR2 is YFSETQ. The CDR3 bases are TGCGCCAGCAGCCGCGGGACCCGCACAGATACGCAGTATTTT. Translated, it gives CASSRGTRTDTQYF.

J is TRBJ1-5 and V is TRBV11-2; the D is unclear. The V and J ends lost 5 bases and 4 bases respectively, with 18 bases between them. The germline V gene encodes CDR1 SGHAT and CDR2 FQNNGV. The CDR3 has 16 residues. CDR3 sequence: CASSRNGNTPNQPQHF. DNA for the CDR3: TGTGCCAGCAGCCGGAACGGGAACACCCCAAATCAGCCCCAGCATTTT.

The gene calls are TRBV7-8 and TRBJ1-6; D unresolved. V was cut by 2 bases and J by 6 bases, with 11 bases left in between. The CDR3 consists of 15 residues. CDR1 and CDR2 from the germline V gene are SGHVS and FQNEAQ. The CDR3 region has the DNA TGTGCCAGCAGCTTAACAGATTCCCCTAATTCACCCCTCCACTTT. Protein sequence: CASSLTDSPNSPLHF.

The chain is built from TRBV9 and TRBJ2-1; TRBD1 agrees at 9 bases. The CDR3 has 16 residues. V lost 1 base to trimming and J lost 6 bases; unmatched junction nucleotides: 8. Germline assignment: CDR1 SGDLS and CDR2 YYNGEE. Written as DNA, the CDR3 is TGTGCCAGCAGCGTATTCGGACAGGGGCTCGGCAATGAGCAGTTCTTC. It encodes CASSVFGQGLGNEQFF.

The chain is built from TRBV3-1 (or the pseudogene TRBV3-2) and TRBJ2-6, with TRBD1 matching 7 bases. Germline trimming cut 4 bases from V and 0 bases from J; bases unmatched to any gene: 9. The CDR3 spans 18 residues. CDR1 is LGHDT and CDR2 is YNNKEL in the germline V gene (reference sequence). The CDR3 DNA sequence: TGTGCCAGCAGCCGATCGGACAGGCTTGGCTCTGGGGCCAACGTCCTGACTTTC. Its protein is CASSRSDRLGSGANVLTF.

DNA for the CDR3: TGTGCCAGCAGCTTAGAACGGGGGGGAAGGAGCTCTGGGGCCAACGTCCTGACTTTC. As protein: CASSLERGGRSSGANVLTF. The chain carries TRBV11-2 and TRBJ2-6; 8 bases align to TRBD2. The junction had 7 bases not matched to a gene; V was cut back by 0 bases and J by 0 bases. CDR3 length: 19 residues. Germline CDR1 and CDR2: SGHAT and FQNNGV.

This chain uses TRBV5-4 with TRBJ2-7, with TRBD2 matching over 8 bases. The CDR3 spans 14 residues. The V segment lost 4 bases and the J segment 2 bases; nucleotides outside the gene matches: 5. CDR1 is SGHNT, CDR2 YYREEE, per germline (reference sequence). The CDR3 coding sequence is TGTGCCAGCAGCGAAAGCGGGGGCCCCTACGAGCAGTACTTC. As protein: CASSESGGPYEQYF.

The chain combines TRBV7-2 with TRBJ1-6, with D possibly TRBD1 on 5 matching bases. Germline CDR1 and CDR2: SGHTA and FQGNSA. V was cut by 0 bases and J by 0 bases, with 6 bases left in between. This CDR3 comprises 16 residues. The CDR3 nucleotides are TGTGCCAGCAGCTTAGCCGGGGGCTCCTATAATTCACCCCTCCACTTT. Amino acids: CASSLAGGSYNSPLHF.

The chain joins TRBV30 to TRBJ2-7; TRBD1 is a possible D gene (6 bases). V lost 2 bases to trimming and J lost 4 bases, with 12 bases between them. Germline-derived CDR1 and CDR2 are GTSNPN and SVGIG (reference sequence). The CDR3 consists of 13 residues. CDR3 coding DNA: TGTGCCTGGAGTTCCACAGGGAAGTACGAGCAGTACGTC. It translates to CAWSSTGKYEQYV.

This sequence joins TRBV4-1 and TRBJ2-2; 7 nucleotides align to TRBD2. Germline CDR1 reads MGHRA; CDR2 reads YSYEKL. J gave up 0 bases and V 1 base, and 8 bases lay outside the gene matches. This CDR3 contains 18 residues. DNA of the CDR3: TGCGCCAGCAGCCAAGCTGGACTAGGGACGGCGAACACCGGGGAGCTGTTTTTT. Its protein product is CASSQAGLGTANTGELFF.

The rearrangement links TRBV7-2 to TRBJ1-1; D perhaps matches TRBD1 (5 bases). This CDR3 is built from 14 residues. Germline assignment: CDR1 SGHTA and CDR2 FQGNSA. V lost 2 bases and J lost 0, with 7 bases in between. CDR3 sequence: CASSLIQVNTEAFF. The CDR3 region has the DNA TGTGCCAGCAGCTTAATACAGGTGAACACTGAAGCTTTCTTT.

The chain has TRBV19 and TRBJ1-6; unclear D gene. Trimming took 8 bases from V and 2 from J, leaving 13 bases between them. Germline V gene sequence: CDR1 LNHDA, CDR2 SQIVND (reference sequence). CDR3 size: 15 residues. The CDR3 bases are TGTGCCAGTTATGAGGGAGGCCCCTATAATTCACCCCTCCACTTT. This translates into CASYEGGPYNSPLHF.

The chain combines TRBV7-2 with TRBJ1-2; 8 bases align to TRBD1. CDR3 size: 13 residues. Germline V gene sequence: CDR1 SGHTA, CDR2 FQGNSA. The V and J ends lost 3 bases and 6 bases, in that order; junction bases with no gene match: 3. The CDR3 region has the DNA TGTGCCAGCAGCTTGACAGGGGCGCATGGCTACACCTTC. Its translation is CASSLTGAHGYTF.

This clone was found a few times. V gene TRBV7-6 combines with J gene TRBJ2-3; 7 bases line up with TRBD1. V was clipped by 1 base and J by 3 bases; unmatched bases: 10. This CDR3 is 17 amino acids long. From germline, CDR1 is SGHVS and CDR2 FNYEAQ. The CDR3 sequence: CASSLEGTTGLTDTQYF. The CDR3 bases are TGTGCCAGCAGCTTAGAAGGGACGACAGGGTTAACAGATACGCAGTATTTT.

V gene TRBV2 combines with J gene TRBJ1-2; a weak D match, TRBD1 (5 bases). The CDR3 is 15 residues long. Germline assignment: CDR1 SNHLY and CDR2 FYNNEI. V lost 1 base, J lost 3 bases, and 12 bases lay in between. Here the CDR3 DNA reads TGTGCCAGCAGTGAAGAAGACAGCCAATACTATGGCTACACCTTC. It encodes CASSEEDSQYYGYTF.

The genes are TRBV18 and TRBJ2-3, with D tentatively TRBD1 (5 bases). The CDR3 sequence is 15 residues long. The V end was cut by 3 bases, the J end by 4 bases, with 14 bases between. Germline V gene data show CDR1 as KGHSH and CDR2 as LQKENI. The CDR3 DNA is TGTGCCAGCTCACCCCAAGGGGCAGGCGCAGATACGCAGTATTTT. It encodes CASSPQGAGADTQYF.

The chain uses TRBV14 and TRBJ2-1, with D perhaps being TRBD1 or TRBD2 (5 bases each). Trimming shortened V by 4 bases and J by 5 bases, and 9 bases separated the two germline ends. Per germline, CDR1 SGHDN and CDR2 FVKESK. The CDR3 is made up of 13 amino acids. DNA for the CDR3: TGTGCCAGCAGCCCGGGGACCCACAATGAGCAGTTCTTC. Amino acid sequence: CASSPGTHNEQFF.

As for this clone: An end of the junction differs from the germline gene, which may be a read error. The CDR3 reads CASRPTGNIGELFF. Here the CDR3 DNA reads TGTGCCAGCAGGCCAACAGGGAACATCGGGGAGCTGTTTTTT. The genes are TRBV6-5 and TRBJ2-2, with a weak D call TRBD1 (6 bases). The CDR3 covers 14 residues. Germline loops: CDR1 MNHEY, CDR2 SVGAGI.

The chain joins TRBV14 to TRBJ2-5, with 11 bases fitting TRBD1. CDR3 size: 15 residues. Germline assignment: CDR1 SGHDN and CDR2 FVKESK. V lost 4 bases to trimming and J lost 4 bases; unmatched junction nucleotides: 5. The CDR3 reads CASSREGTGGETQYF. CDR3 sequence (DNA): TGTGCCAGCAGCCGAGAAGGGACAGGGGGAGAGACCCAGTACTTC.

This rearrangement joins TRBV6-6 to TRBJ2-3; D tentatively fits TRBD1 or TRBD2 (5 bases each). Per the germline V gene, CDR1 is MNHNY and CDR2 is SVGAGI (reference sequence). This CDR3 has 16 residues. V lost 5 bases to trimming and J lost 7 bases, with 22 bases between them. This chain's CDR3 is CASSPLTGTPNYTQYF. The DNA of the CDR3 is TGTGCCAGCAGTCCGTTAACCGGGACCCCTAATTATACGCAGTATTTT.

The sample holds one count of this clone. This chain joins TRBV7-9 and TRBJ1-2; 7 bases map to TRBD1. Germline V lookup: CDR1 SEHNR, CDR2 FQNEAQ (reference sequence). J lost 0 bases, V lost 1 base, and 2 bases had no gene match. The CDR3 has 15 residues. The CDR3 sequence: CASSLVGTANYGYTF. CDR3 DNA sequence: TGTGCCAGCAGCTTAGTAGGGACAGCTAACTATGGCTACACCTTC.

The chain employs TRBV20-1 and TRBJ1-2, with D uncertain. V was trimmed by 3 bases and J by 5 bases, leaving 7 bases between them. CDR1 DFQATT and CDR2 SNEGSKA come from the germline V gene (reference sequence). The CDR3 totals 11 residues. CDR3 nucleotide sequence: TGCAGTGCTAGCGGACGTTATGGCTACACCTTC. As protein: CSASGRYGYTF.

V gene TRBV6-5 combines with J gene TRBJ2-7; 9 bases are a match to TRBD1. CDR1 is MNHEY, CDR2 SVGAGI, per germline. The CDR3 runs to 13 residues. V was clipped by 5 bases and J by 3 bases; unmatched bases: 2. This chain's CDR3 is CASSTTGGYEQYF. CDR3 DNA sequence: TGTGCCAGCAGTACGACAGGGGGCTACGAGCAGTACTTC.

The rearrangement joins TRBV5-6 to TRBJ1-3; the D is unclear. CDR3 length: 15 residues. The germline V gene encodes CDR1 SGHDT and CDR2 YYEEEE. The V end was cut by 3 bases, the J end by 3 bases, with 13 bases between. This chain's CDR3 is CASSSLIEGGNTIYF. The CDR3 bases are TGTGCCAGCAGCTCCCTAATCGAGGGTGGAAACACCATATATTTT.

This clone was seen just once. This rearrangement joins TRBV7-8 to TRBJ2-5, with a weak D call TRBD2 (5 bases). Trimming stripped 5 bases from V and 7 bases from J, with 23 bases between. This CDR3 comprises 16 residues. Germline loops: CDR1 SGHVS, CDR2 FQNEAQ. The CDR3 DNA sequence: TGTGCCAGCAGCCCTAGTCGCCTAGCTCTAAGGGTGACCCAGTACTTC. Protein sequence: CASSPSRLALRVTQYF. Based on the CDR3 plus reference TRBV7-8 and TRBJ2-5, the full variable domain is GAGVSQSPRYKVAKRGQDVALRCDPISGHVSLFWYQQALGQGPEFLTYFQNEAQLDKSGLPSDRFFAERPEGSVSTLKIQRTQQEDSAVYLCASSPSRLALRVTQYFGPGTRLLVL.

The chain couples TRBV5-4 to TRBJ1-6; no reliable D call. CDR3 length: 16 residues. Germline assignment: CDR1 SGHNT and CDR2 YYREEE (reference sequence). V shed 1 base and J shed 0 bases, with 8 bases lying between them. The CDR3 nucleotides are TGTGCCAGCAGCTTGTCATGGAGCTCCTATAATTCACCCCTCCACTTT. It yields the protein CASSLSWSSYNSPLHF.

This chain uses TRBV7-2 with TRBJ1-1, with no clear D. CDR1 is SGHTA and CDR2 is FQGNSA in the germline V gene. The CDR3 contains 15 residues. The germline V and J ends were trimmed by 1 base and 0 bases, with 9 bases remaining between them. Here the CDR3 reads CASSLGGTMNTEAFF. The DNA for the CDR3 is TGTGCCAGCAGCTTAGGTGGCACGATGAACACTGAAGCTTTCTTT. Drawing the rest from reference TRBV7-2 and TRBJ1-1, the complete variable domain is GAGVSQSPSNKVTEKGKDVELRCDPISGHTALYWYRQSLGQGLEFLIYFQGNSAPDKSGLPSDRFSAERTGGSVSTLTIQRTQQEDSAVYLCASSLGGTMNTEAFFGQGTRLTVV.

The chain employs TRBV5-1 and TRBJ1-2; TRBD1 aligns across 7 bases. This CDR3 has 15 residues. Losses at the gene ends were 4 bases for V and 2 bases for J; bases not matched to a gene: 8. Germline lookup yields CDR1 SGHRS and CDR2 YFSETQ. The DNA for the CDR3 is TGCGCCAGCAGCGGCGGGACAGCGCAAAACTATGGCTACACCTTC. Protein sequence: CASSGGTAQNYGYTF.

The chain has TRBV7-2 and TRBJ2-5; 7 nucleotides line up with TRBD1. CDR3 length: 15 amino acids. Germline loops: CDR1 SGHTA, CDR2 FQGNSA. The J segment lost 6 bases and the V segment lost 1 base, leaving 8 bases of the junction unmatched. In DNA, the CDR3 is TGTGCCAGCAGCTTAGTAGGGGGCGGCCTAAAGACCCAGTACTTC. This encodes CASSLVGGGLKTQYF. Drawing the rest from reference TRBV7-2 and TRBJ2-5, the complete variable domain is GAGVSQSPSNKVTEKGKDVELRCDPISGHTALYWYRQSLGQGLEFLIYFQGNSAPDKSGLPSDRFSAERTGGSVSTLTIQRTQQEDSAVYLCASSLVGGGLKTQYFGPGTRLLVL.

The table lists this clone with a few counts. The chain couples TRBV28 to TRBJ1-4; maybe TRBD1 (5 bases). CDR1 is MDHEN, CDR2 SYDVKM, per germline. This CDR3 has 12 residues. Trimming cost V 8 bases and J 8 bases, with 12 bases left between them. The chain's CDR3 is CASGGWQEKLFF. The CDR3 coding sequence is TGTGCCAGCGGGGGTTGGCAAGAAAAACTGTTTTTT.